The 27 T cell receptor beta chains given below trace back to one sample, sequenced in a study of T cells in Graves' hyperthyroidism and ophthalmopathy. RNA transcripts served as the template for amplifying TCR beta CDR3 regions. First-round RT-PCR of the TCR CDR3 relied on the HTBI primer set. TCRdb passed the multiplex PCR reads through MiXCR, listing each CDR3 protein once. The table has roughly 100,000 distinct CDR3 sequences, over 50% seen once; the top ten hold 27%. What was sequenced was blood. The receptors shown here come from a woman aged 40 to 55 with Graves' hyperthyroidism.

This clonotype has a count of ten or more. The chain combines TRBV10-3 with TRBJ2-3; the D is unclear. Trimming took 7 bases from V and 0 from J, leaving 2 bases between them. The germline gives CDR1 ENHRY, CDR2 SYGVKD. This CDR3 spans 11 amino acids. CDR3 protein: CAIKSTDTQYF. DNA for the CDR3: TGTGCCATCAAAAGCACAGATACGCAGTATTTT.

The gene calls are TRBV7-2 and TRBJ1-6; D possibly corresponds to TRBD1 (6 bases). V was shortened by 5 bases and J by 10 bases, with 12 bases between the two germline ends. The CDR3 runs 13 residues. Germline V gives CDR1 SGHTA, CDR2 FQGNSA. The CDR3 sequence is CASSPRGQSPLHF. CDR3 bases: TGTGCCAGCAGCCCGAGGGGACAATCACCCCTCCACTTT.

Concerning this clonotype itself: The CDR3 does not end in the conserved phenylalanine or tryptophan, so this is likely a read error. No DNA is shown, since the ends of the CDR3 on it are uncertain; the CDR3 is the one TCRdb lists. V usage is TRBV7-2 and J usage is TRBJ1-6; TRBD1 is the table's D call and was not checked against the DNA. The CDR3 numbers 15 amino acids, ends counted. The germline V gene has CDR1 SGHTA and CDR2 FQGNSA. The chain's CDR3 is CASSLGTGNNSPLQS.

This clonotype has a count of ten or more. The V and J genes are TRBV7-9 and TRBJ1-5, with TRBD1 matching over 7 bases. From germline, CDR1 is SEHNR and CDR2 FQNEAQ (reference sequence). The CDR3 sequence is 14 residues long. V shed 5 bases and J 1 base; nucleotides not matched to a gene: 2. The CDR3 DNA is TGTGCCAGCAGCCTACAGGGGAGCAATCAGCCCCAGCATTTT. The encoded protein is CASSLQGSNQPQHF.

This clonotype has ten or more counts. This chain joins TRBV29-1 and TRBJ1-4; maybe TRBD1 (5 bases). The V gene lost 2 bases and the J gene lost 6 bases, with 10 bases spanning the gap. Germline-derived CDR1 and CDR2 are SQVTM and ANQGSEA. This CDR3 is built from 13 residues. The CDR3 protein is CSVERTPDEKLFF. CDR3 nucleotides: TGCAGCGTTGAAAGGACACCGGATGAAAAACTGTTTTTT.

The genes are TRBV5-1 and TRBJ1-2; no definite D call. The CDR3 spans 14 residues. Germline lookup yields CDR1 SGHRS and CDR2 YFSETQ. Trimming shortened V by 0 bases and J by 5 bases, and 11 bases separated the two germline ends. The CDR3 here is CASSLGRTKYGYTF. The CDR3 DNA follows: TGCGCCAGCAGCTTGGGCAGGACGAAGTATGGCTACACCTTC.

This clonotype has ten or more counts. The V gene is TRBV7-2, the J gene TRBJ1-6, with D hard to call. CDR1 SGHTA and CDR2 FQGNSA come from the germline V gene. The CDR3 extends over 17 amino acids. V shed 1 base and J shed 0 bases, with 10 bases lying between them. The CDR3 nucleotides read TGTGCCAGCAGCTTAGGGCCGGCTAGCTCCTATAATTCACCCCTCCACTTT. Translation: CASSLGPASSYNSPLHF.

This chain joins TRBV25-1 and TRBJ1-2, with 9 bases identical to TRBD1. Germline V CDR1 and CDR2: MGHDK, SYGVNS. This CDR3 region has 13 residues. The V segment lost 8 bases and the J segment 6 bases; nucleotides outside the gene matches: 7. The CDR3 protein is CASLGDRVDGYTF. CDR3 bases: TGTGCCAGCTTGGGGGACAGGGTAGATGGCTACACCTTC.

V usage is TRBV12-3 or TRBV12-4 and J usage is TRBJ2-5; D not resolved. Trimming left V 2 bases short and J 3 bases short, with 22 bases between. The CDR3 loop spans 18 amino acids. Here the CDR3 reads CASSLRVVGQTAKETQYF. The CDR3 bases are TGTGCCAGCAGTTTAAGAGTGGTAGGGCAGACTGCAAAAGAGACCCAGTACTTC.

This chain uses TRBV7-6 with TRBJ1-1; 7 bases match TRBD1. The CDR3 spans 15 residues. Germline V lookup: CDR1 SGHVS, CDR2 FNYEAQ. The V segment lost 1 base and the J segment 5 bases; nucleotides outside the gene matches: 7. CDR3 bases: TGTGCCAGCAGCTTAGTCGGCAGGGGGTGGACTGAAGCTTTCTTT. Encoded protein: CASSLVGRGWTEAFF.

As to this clonotype: At one end the junction does not follow the germline gene, possibly because of a read error. The V call is TRBV6-9, the J call TRBJ2-7; no reliable D call. Germline CDR1 MNHGY, CDR2 SVAAGI. The CDR3 is made up of 18 amino acids. CDR3 region: CASSSLHDVIAETYGQYF. The CDR3 nucleotides read TGTGCCAGCAGTTCGCTCCATGATGTAATTGCTGAAACCTACGGGCAGTACTTC.

The gene calls are TRBV10-3 and TRBJ1-6; D not resolved. Germline values: CDR1 ENHRY, CDR2 SYGVKD. The CDR3 consists of 13 residues. CDR3 nucleotides: TGTGCTAGAGATCCCAGGAATAATTCACCCCTCCACTTT. It specifies CARDPRNNSPLHF.

This clonotype was seen many times. The chain joins TRBV10-3 to TRBJ2-3; 10 nucleotides agree with TRBD2. The CDR3 runs to 17 residues. V lost 2 bases, J lost 3 bases, and 8 bases stayed unmatched. Looked up from germline, CDR1 is ENHRY and CDR2 is SYGVKD. The CDR3 DNA follows: TGTGCCATCAGTGAGCAGCTAGCGGGAGATGCGACAGATACGCAGTATTTT. Translated: CAISEQLAGDATDTQYF.

Ten or more counts support this clonotype. This rearrangement joins TRBV10-3 to TRBJ1-5; no reliable D call. The V and J ends lost 4 bases and 2 bases respectively, with 12 bases between them. Germline V gives CDR1 ENHRY, CDR2 SYGVKD. CDR3 size: 15 residues. The CDR3 loop reads CAISVTGRGNQPQHF. CDR3 coding DNA: TGTGCCATCAGTGTAACGGGGAGAGGCAATCAGCCCCAGCATTTT.

The chain uses TRBV9 and TRBJ2-7, with TRBD2 matching 12 bases. The CDR3 extends over 15 amino acids. Trimming took 5 bases from V and 2 from J; bases not matched to a gene: 5. Germline assignment: CDR1 SGDLS and CDR2 YYNGEE. CDR3 loop: CASSKTSGSPYEQYF. DNA for the CDR3: TGTGCCAGCAGTAAGACTAGCGGGAGTCCCTACGAGCAGTACTTC.

With respect to this clonotype: A read error may be the cause here, since a much bigger clone is one base away. The chain links TRBV19 to TRBJ2-7, with a tentative D call TRBD2 (6 bases). The V and J ends lost 11 bases and 5 bases respectively, with 13 bases between them. The CDR3 loop spans 11 amino acids. Germline V gene lookup returns CDR1 LNHDA and CDR2 SQIVND (reference sequence). The CDR3 spells CASWAGHEQYF. In DNA form, the CDR3 reads TGTGCCTCCTGGGCGGGGCACGAGCAGTACTTC.

This chain uses TRBV4-1 with TRBJ2-2; D gene unclear. The ends were cut back, 5 bases at V and 9 bases at J, with 13 bases in the middle. The CDR3 has 13 residues. Germline CDR1 and CDR2: MGHRA and YSYEKL. In nucleotides, the CDR3 is TGCGCCAGCAGCTTCAGTTCTGCCAGGGAGCTGTTTTTT. Translating it yields CASSFSSARELFF.

This clonotype was counted only a few times. This chain connects TRBV7-9 to TRBJ1-1; D possibly corresponds to TRBD1 (5 bases). The V gene's germline CDR1 is SEHNR and CDR2 FQNEAQ (reference sequence). Trimming removed 1 base at V and 8 bases at J, with 11 bases between. This CDR3 region has 13 residues. DNA of the CDR3: TGTGCCAGCAGCTTAGGGGACGGAGTAGAAGCTTTCTTT. Protein product: CASSLGDGVEAFF.

At least ten counts were recorded for this clonotype. V usage is TRBV10-2 and J usage is TRBJ1-6; D is uncertain. CDR3 length: 11 residues. Trimming removed 8 bases from V and 8 bases from J, with 7 bases in between. CDR1 is WSHSY and CDR2 is SAAADI in the germline V gene. This chain's CDR3 is CASGLDSPLHF. CDR3 bases: TGCGCCAGCGGTTTAGATTCACCCCTCCACTTT.

The DNA of the CDR3 is TGTGCCAGCAGTGAGAGGACTACCACAGATACGCAGTATTTT. This encodes CASSERTTTDTQYF. This sequence joins TRBV12-3 or TRBV12-4 and TRBJ2-3, with D perhaps matching TRBD2 (6 bases). Trimming removed 5 bases at V and 2 bases at J, with 11 bases between. The CDR3 spans 14 residues.

This clonotype was seen many times. The V and J genes are TRBV20-1 and TRBJ2-2; D remains ambiguous. CDR1 DFQATT and CDR2 SNEGSKA come from the germline V gene (reference sequence). Trimming removed 3 bases at V and 5 bases at J, with 16 bases between. This CDR3 contains 15 residues. CDR3 DNA: TGCAGTGCTAGCGATCCGTCTAGAGGTACCGGGGAGCTGTTTTTT. Its protein is CSASDPSRGTGELFF.

In its sample, this clonotype was seen many times. This sequence joins TRBV30 and TRBJ2-5, with D perhaps matching TRBD1 (6 bases). This CDR3 is 12 amino acids long. Trimming took 0 bases from V and 5 from J, leaving 7 bases between them. Germline lookup yields CDR1 GTSNPN and CDR2 SVGIG (reference sequence). CDR3 sequence: CAWSVQGETQYF. In DNA form, the CDR3 reads TGTGCCTGGAGTGTACAGGGCGAGACCCAGTACTTC. Drawing the rest from reference TRBV30 and TRBJ2-5, the complete variable domain is SQTIHQWPATLVQPVGSPLSLECTVEGTSNPNLYWYRQAAGRGLQLLFYSVGIGQISSEVPQNLSASRPQDRQFILSSKKLLLSDSGFYLCAWSVQGETQYFGPGTRLLVL.

This clonotype was counted many times. V usage is TRBV27 and J usage is TRBJ1-2, with 7 bases matching TRBD1. Germline V gives CDR1 MNHEY, CDR2 SMNVEV (reference sequence). The CDR3 has 14 amino acids. V lost 5 bases, J lost 9 bases, and 12 bases stayed unmatched. CDR3 coding DNA: TGTGCCAGCAGTCCCTTGATCAAGGGGGCGAGCTACACCTTC. This sequence encodes CASSPLIKGASYTF.

About this clonotype itself: One junction end disagrees with the germline gene, perhaps due to a read error. The gene calls are TRBV10-3 and TRBJ1-5; D not certain. This CDR3 region has 14 residues. Germline V gives CDR1 ENHRY, CDR2 SYGVKD. Written as DNA, the CDR3 is TGTGCCAGCAGTGACGGAGGGAGGGATCAGCCTCAGCATTTT. It translates to CASSDGGRDQPQHF.

In DNA, the CDR3 is TGCGCCAGCAGCCAAGGGACAGGGGCGGTAAAACTGTTTTTT. Its translation: CASSQGTGAVKLFF. The rearrangement uses TRBV4-3 and TRBJ1-4; 9 bases align to TRBD1. The CDR3 extends over 14 amino acids. Germline V gene lookup returns CDR1 LGHNA and CDR2 YSLEER. V trimming: 1 base; J trimming: 10 bases; junction bases outside the gene matches: 4.

This clonotype was counted many times. The chain uses TRBV7-8 and TRBJ1-5; TRBD1 matches at 7 bases. Losses at the gene ends were 2 bases for V and 5 bases for J; bases not matched to a gene: 9. The CDR3 spans 16 residues. CDR1 and CDR2 from the germline V gene are SGHVS and FQNEAQ. The CDR3 loop reads CASSLRPGQTDQPQHF. CDR3 coding DNA: TGTGCCAGCAGCTTACGCCCGGGACAGACAGATCAGCCCCAGCATTTT. Variable domain in full (rest from reference TRBV7-8 and TRBJ1-5): GAGVSQSPRYKVAKRGQDVALRCDPISGHVSLFWYQQALGQGPEFLTYFQNEAQLDKSGLPSDRFFAERPEGSVSTLKIQRTQQEDSAVYLCASSLRPGQTDQPQHFGDGTRLSIL.

This clonotype appeared a single time. The rearrangement uses TRBV20-1 and TRBJ2-7; 12 bases line up with TRBD2. V was clipped by 5 bases and J by 2 bases; unmatched bases: 13. The CDR3 totals 17 residues. Germline values: CDR1 DFQATT, CDR2 SNEGSKA (reference sequence). The CDR3 reads CSAPGTSGRIYAYEQYF. The CDR3 nucleotides read TGCAGTGCTCCCGGGACTAGCGGGCGCATTTATGCCTACGAGCAGTACTTC.